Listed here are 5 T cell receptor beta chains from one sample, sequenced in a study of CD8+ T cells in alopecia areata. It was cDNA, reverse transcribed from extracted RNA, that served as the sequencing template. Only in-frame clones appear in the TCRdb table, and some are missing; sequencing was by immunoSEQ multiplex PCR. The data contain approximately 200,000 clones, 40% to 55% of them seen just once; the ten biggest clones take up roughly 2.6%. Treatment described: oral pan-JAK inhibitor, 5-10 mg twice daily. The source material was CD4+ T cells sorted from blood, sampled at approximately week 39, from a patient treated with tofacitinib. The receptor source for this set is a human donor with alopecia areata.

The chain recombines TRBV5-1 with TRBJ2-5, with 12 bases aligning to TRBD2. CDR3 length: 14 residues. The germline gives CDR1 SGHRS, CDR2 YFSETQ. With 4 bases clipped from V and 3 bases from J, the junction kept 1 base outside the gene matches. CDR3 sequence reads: CASSRTSGKETQYF. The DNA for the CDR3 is TGCGCCAGCAGCCGGACTAGCGGGAAAGAGACCCAGTACTTC.

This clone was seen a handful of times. CDR3: CSVGGPAISTDTQYF. In DNA form, the CDR3 reads TGCAGCGTTGGCGGGCCAGCGATTAGCACAGATACGCAGTATTTT. The chain joins TRBV29-1 to TRBJ2-3, with D perhaps TRBD2 (5 bases). CDR3 size: 15 residues. Trimming took off 4 bases at V and 0 bases at J, with 14 bases between the two ends. The germline CDR1 and CDR2 sequences are SQVTM and ANQGSEA.

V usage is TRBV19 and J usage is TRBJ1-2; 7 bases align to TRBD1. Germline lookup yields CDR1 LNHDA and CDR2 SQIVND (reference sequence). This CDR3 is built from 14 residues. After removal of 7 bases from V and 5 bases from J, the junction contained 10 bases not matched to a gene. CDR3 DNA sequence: TGTGCCAGTAAACGACAGGGATCAGAATATGGCTACACCTTC. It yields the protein CASKRQGSEYGYTF.

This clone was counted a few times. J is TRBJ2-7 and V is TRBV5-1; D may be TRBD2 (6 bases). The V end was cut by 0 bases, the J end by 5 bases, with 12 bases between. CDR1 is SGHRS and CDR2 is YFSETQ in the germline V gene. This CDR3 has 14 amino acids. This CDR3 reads CASSLGRENDEQYF. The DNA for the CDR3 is TGCGCCAGCAGCTTGGGACGGGAGAACGACGAGCAGTACTTC.

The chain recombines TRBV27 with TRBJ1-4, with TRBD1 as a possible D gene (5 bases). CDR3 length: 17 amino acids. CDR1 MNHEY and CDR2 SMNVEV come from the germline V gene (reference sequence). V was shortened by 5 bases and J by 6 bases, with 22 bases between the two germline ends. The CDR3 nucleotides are TGTGCCAGCAGTAGAGAAACCCTCGGGGGTGTTGATGAAAAACTGTTTTTT. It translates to CASSRETLGGVDEKLFF.